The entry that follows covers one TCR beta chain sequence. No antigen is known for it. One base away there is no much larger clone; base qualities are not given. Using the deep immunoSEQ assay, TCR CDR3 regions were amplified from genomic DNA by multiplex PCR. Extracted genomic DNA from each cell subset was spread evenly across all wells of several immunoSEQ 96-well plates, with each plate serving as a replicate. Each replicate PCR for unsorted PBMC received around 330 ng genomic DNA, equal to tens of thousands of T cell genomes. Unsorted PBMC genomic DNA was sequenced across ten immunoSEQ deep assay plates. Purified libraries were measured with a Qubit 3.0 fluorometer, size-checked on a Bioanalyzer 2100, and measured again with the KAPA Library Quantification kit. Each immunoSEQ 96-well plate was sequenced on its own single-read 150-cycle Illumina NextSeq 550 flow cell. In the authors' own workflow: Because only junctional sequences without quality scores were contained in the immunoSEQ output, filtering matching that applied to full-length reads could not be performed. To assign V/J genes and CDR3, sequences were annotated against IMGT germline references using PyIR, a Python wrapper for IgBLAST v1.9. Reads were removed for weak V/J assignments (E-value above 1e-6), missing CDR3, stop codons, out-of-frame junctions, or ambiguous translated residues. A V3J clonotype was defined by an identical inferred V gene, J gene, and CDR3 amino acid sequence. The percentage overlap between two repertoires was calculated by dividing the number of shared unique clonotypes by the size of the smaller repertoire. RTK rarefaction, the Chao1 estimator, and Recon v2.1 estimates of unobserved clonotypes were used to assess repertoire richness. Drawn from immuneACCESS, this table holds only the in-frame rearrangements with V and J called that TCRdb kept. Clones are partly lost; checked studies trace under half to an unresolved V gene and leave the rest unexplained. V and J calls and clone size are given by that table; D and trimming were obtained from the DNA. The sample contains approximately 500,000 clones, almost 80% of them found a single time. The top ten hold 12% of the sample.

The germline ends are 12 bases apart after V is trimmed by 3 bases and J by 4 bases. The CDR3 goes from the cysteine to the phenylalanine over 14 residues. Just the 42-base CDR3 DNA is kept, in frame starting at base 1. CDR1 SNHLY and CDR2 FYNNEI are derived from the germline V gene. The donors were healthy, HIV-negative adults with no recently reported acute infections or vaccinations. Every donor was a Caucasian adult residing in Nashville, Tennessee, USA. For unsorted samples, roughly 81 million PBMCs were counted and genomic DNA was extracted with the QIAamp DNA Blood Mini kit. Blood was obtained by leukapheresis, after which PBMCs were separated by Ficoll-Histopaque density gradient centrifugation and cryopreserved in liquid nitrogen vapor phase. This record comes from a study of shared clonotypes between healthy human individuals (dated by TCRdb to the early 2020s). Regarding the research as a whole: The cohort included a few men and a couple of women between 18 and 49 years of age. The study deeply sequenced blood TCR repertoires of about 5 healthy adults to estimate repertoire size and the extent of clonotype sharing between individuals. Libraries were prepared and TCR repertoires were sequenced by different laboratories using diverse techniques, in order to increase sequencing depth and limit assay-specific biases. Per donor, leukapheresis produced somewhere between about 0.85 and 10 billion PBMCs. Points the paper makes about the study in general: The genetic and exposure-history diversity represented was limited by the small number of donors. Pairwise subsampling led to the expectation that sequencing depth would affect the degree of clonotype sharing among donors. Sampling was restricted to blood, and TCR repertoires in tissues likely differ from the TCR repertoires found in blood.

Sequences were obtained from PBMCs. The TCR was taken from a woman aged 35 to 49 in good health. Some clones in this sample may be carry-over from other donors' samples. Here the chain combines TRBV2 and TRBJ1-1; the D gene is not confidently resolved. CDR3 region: CASSDFRRGTEAFF. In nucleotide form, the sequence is TGTGCCAGCAGTGACTTCAGGCGGGGCACTGAAGCTTTCTTT.